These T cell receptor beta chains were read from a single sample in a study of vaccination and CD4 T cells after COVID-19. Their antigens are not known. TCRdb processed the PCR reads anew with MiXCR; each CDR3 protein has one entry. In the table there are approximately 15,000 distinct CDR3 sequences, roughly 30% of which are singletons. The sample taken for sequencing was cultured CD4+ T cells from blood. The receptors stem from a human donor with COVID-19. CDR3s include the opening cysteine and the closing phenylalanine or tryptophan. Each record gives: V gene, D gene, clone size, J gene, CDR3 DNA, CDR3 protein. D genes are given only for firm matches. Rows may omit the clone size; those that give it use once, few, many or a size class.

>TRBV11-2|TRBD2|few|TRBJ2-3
TGTGCCAGCAGCTCCAGCACTAGCGGGGGCTCAGATACGCAGTATTTT
CASSSSTSGGSDTQYF
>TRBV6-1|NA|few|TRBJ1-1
TGTGCCAGCAGCCGATTAATGAACACTGAAGCTTTCTTT
CASSRLMNTEAFF
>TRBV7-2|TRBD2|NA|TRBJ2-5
TGTGCCAGCAGCTCGATAGCGGGGCGATCCCAAGAGACCCAGTACTTC
CASSSIAGRSQETQYF
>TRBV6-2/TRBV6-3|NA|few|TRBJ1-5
TGTGCCAGCAGTAAGACGGGCCACAATCAGCCCCAGCATTTT
CASSKTGHNQPQHF
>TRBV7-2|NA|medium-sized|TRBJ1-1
TGTGCCAGCAGCTTGGAGATAATAAAGAACACTGAAGCTTTCTTT
CASSLEIIKNTEAFF
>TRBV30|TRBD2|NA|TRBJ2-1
TGTGCCTGGAGCGCGGGTGTGGCGGGGGGTTACAATGAGCAGTTCTTC
CAWSAGVAGGYNEQFF
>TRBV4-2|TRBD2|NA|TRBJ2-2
TGTGCCAGCAGCCAAGCGGGACTAGCGGGGGTCACCGGGGAGCTGTTTTTT
CASSQAGLAGVTGELFF
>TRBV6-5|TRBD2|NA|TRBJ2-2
TGTGCCAGCAGTTACTCTTTGGGCGGGGGGGCGGTCGGGGAGCTGTTTTTT
CASSYSLGGGAVGELFF
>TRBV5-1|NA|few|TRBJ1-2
TGCGCCAGCAGCTTGGGACCAGACAACTATGGCTACACCTTC
CASSLGPDNYGYTF
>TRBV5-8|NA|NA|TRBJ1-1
TGTGCCAGCAGCTTGGAACCAAAGGGGACTGAAGCTTTCTTT
CASSLEPKGTEAFF
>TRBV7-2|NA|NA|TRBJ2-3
TGTGCCAGCAGCTTATCAGGGAAAAGCACAGATACGCAGTATTTT
CASSLSGKSTDTQYF
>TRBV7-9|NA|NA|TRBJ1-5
TGTGCCAGCAGCTTAGGAGCGACCGATAGCAATCAGCCCCAGCATTTT
CASSLGATDSNQPQHF
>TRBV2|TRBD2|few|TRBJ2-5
TGTGCCAGCACTAAACGCGGGGGGCCACAAGAGACCCAGTACTTC
CASTKRGGPQETQYF
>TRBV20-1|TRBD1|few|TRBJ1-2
TGCAGTGCTCCTAGGGGGACAGGGTATATTTCCTACACCTTC
CSAPRGTGYISYTF
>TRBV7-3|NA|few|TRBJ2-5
TGTGCCAGCAGACTCAGGGTTGGGGAGACCCAGTACTTC
CASRLRVGETQYF
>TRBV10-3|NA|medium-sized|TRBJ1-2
TGTGCCATCAGTGGCCGGGACTATGGCTACACCTTC
CAISGRDYGYTF
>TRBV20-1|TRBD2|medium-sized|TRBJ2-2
TGCAGTGCTAGTGGGGAGGGAGGGACCGGGGAGCTGTTTTTT
CSASGEGGTGELFF
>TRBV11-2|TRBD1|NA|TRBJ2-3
TGTGCCAGCAGCTCCGGGACAGAGCCTAGCACAGATACGCAGTATTTT
CASSSGTEPSTDTQYF
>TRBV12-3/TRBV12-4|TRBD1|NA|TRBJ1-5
TGTGCCAGCAGCCTGGGACAGGGGGCCTTCCCAAGCAATCAGCCCCAGCATTTT
CASSLGQGAFPSNQPQHF